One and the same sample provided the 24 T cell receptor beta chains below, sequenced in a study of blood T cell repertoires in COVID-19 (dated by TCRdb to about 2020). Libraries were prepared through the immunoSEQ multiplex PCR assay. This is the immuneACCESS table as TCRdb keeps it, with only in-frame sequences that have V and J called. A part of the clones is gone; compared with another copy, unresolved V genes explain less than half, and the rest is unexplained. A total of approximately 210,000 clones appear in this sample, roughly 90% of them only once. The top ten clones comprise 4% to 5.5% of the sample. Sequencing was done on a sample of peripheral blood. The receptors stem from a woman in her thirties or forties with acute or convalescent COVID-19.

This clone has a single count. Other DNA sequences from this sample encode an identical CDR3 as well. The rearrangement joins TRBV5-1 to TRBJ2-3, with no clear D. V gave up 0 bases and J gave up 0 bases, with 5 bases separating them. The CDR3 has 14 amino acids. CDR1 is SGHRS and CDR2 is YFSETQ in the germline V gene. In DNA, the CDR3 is TGCGCCAGCAGCTTGGACTCGAGCACAGATACGCAGTATTTT. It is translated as CASSLDSSTDTQYF. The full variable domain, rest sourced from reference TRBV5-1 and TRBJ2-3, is KAGVTQTPRYLIKTRGQQVTLSCSPISGHRSVSWYQQTPGQGLQFLFEYFSETQRNKGNFPGRFSGRQFSNSRSEMNVSTLELGDSALYLCASSLDSSTDTQYFGPGTRLTVL.

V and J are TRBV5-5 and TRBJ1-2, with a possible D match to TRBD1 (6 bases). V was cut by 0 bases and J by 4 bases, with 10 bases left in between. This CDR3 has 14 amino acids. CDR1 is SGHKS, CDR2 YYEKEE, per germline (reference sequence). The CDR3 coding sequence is TGTGCCAGCAGCTTGGCGGGACACTCCTATGGCTACACCTTC. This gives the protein CASSLAGHSYGYTF.

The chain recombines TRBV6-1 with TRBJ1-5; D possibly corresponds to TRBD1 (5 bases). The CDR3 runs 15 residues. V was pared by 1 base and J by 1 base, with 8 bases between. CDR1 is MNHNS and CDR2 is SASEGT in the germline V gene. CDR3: CASSEGQLSNQPQHF. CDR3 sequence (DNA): TGTGCCAGCAGTGAAGGACAGTTAAGCAATCAGCCCCAGCATTTT.

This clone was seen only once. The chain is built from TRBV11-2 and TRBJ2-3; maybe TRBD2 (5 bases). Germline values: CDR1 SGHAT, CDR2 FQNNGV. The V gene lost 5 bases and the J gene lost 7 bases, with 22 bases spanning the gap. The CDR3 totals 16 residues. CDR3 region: CASSHTLAGEKNTQYF. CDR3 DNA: TGTGCCAGCAGCCACACCCTAGCCGGCGAGAAGAATACGCAGTATTTT. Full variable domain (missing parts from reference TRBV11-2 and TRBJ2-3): EAGVAQSPRYKIIEKRQSVAFWCNPISGHATLYWYQQILGQGPKLLIQFQNNGVVDDSQLPKDRFSAERLKGVDSTLKIQPAKLEDSAVYLCASSHTLAGEKNTQYFGPGTRLTVL.

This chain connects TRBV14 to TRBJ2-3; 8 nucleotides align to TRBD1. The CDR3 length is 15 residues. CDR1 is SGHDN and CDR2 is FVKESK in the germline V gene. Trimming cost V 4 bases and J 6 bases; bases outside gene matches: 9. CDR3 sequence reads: CASSPRGPGRDTQYF. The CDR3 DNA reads TGTGCCAGCAGCCCCAGGGGGCCGGGGAGGGATACGCAGTATTTT.

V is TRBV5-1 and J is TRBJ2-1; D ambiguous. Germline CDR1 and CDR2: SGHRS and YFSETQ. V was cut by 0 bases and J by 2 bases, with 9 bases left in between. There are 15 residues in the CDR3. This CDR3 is CASSLAPGTYNEQFF. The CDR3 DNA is TGCGCCAGCAGCTTGGCCCCAGGAACCTACAATGAGCAGTTCTTC.

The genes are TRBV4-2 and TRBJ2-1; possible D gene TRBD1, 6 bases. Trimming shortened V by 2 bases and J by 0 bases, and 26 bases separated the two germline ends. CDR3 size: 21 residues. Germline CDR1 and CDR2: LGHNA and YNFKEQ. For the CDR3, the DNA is TGTGCCAGCAGCCAATCTTGGGGAAGAAGGGGGACCGAGAGCTCCTACAATGAGCAGTTCTTC. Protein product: CASSQSWGRRGTESSYNEQFF.

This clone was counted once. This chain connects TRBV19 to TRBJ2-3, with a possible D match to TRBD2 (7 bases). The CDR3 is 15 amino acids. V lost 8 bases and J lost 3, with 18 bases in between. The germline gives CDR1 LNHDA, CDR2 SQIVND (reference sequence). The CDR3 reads CASGPRGALTDTQYF. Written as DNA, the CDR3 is TGTGCCAGTGGACCACGGGGGGCACTGACAGATACGCAGTATTTT.

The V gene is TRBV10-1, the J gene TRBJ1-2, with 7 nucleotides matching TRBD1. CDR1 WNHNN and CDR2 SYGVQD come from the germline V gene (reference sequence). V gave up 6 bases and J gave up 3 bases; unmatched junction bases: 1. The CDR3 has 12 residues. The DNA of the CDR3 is TGCGCCAGCAGCCAGGGGGACTATGGCTACACCTTC. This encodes CASSQGDYGYTF.

This CDR3 reads CASSSGQGPDEQFF. The CDR3 nucleotides are TGCGCCAGCAGCTCGGGACAGGGGCCCGATGAGCAGTTCTTC. The V and J genes are TRBV5-1 and TRBJ2-1, with TRBD1 identical over 10 bases. The CDR3 loop spans 14 amino acids. Germline V CDR1 and CDR2: SGHRS, YFSETQ. With V trimmed by 3 bases and J by 8 bases, 5 bases remained unmatched.

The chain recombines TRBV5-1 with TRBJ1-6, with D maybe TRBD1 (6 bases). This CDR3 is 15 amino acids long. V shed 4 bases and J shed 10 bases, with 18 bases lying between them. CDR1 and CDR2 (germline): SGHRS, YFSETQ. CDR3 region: CASSQRDTVGSPLHF. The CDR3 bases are TGCGCCAGCAGCCAACGGGACACCGTAGGGTCACCCCTCCACTTT.

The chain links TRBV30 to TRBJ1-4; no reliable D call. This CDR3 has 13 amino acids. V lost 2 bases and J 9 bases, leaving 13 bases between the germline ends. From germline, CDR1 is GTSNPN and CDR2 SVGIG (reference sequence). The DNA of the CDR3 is TGTGCCTGGAGTACGGGAATGTACAAAAAACTGTTTTTT. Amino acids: CAWSTGMYKKLFF.

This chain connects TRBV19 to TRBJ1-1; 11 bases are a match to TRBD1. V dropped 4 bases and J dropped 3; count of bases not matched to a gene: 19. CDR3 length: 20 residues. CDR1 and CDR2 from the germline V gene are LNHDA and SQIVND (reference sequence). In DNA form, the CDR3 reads TGTGCCAGTAGTAAGCCCCGACTGTACCGGGACAGGGGGAAGGACACTGAAGCTTTCTTT. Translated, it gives CASSKPRLYRDRGKDTEAFF.

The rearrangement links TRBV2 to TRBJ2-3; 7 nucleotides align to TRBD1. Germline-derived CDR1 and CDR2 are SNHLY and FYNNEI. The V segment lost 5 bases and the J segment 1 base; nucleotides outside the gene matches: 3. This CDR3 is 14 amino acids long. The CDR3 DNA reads TGTGCCAGCAGTTTGACAGGGCGCACAGATACGCAGTATTTT. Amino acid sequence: CASSLTGRTDTQYF.

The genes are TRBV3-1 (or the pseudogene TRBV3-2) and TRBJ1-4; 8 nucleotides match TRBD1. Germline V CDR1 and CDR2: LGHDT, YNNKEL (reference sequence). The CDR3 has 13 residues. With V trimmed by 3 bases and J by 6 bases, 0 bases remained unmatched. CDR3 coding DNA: TGTGCCAGCAGCCAGACAGGGGATGAAAAACTGTTTTTT. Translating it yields CASSQTGDEKLFF.

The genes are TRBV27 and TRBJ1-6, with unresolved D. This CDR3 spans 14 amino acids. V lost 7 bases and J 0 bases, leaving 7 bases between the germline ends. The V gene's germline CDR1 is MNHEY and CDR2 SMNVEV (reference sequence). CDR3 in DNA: TGTGCCAGCAAAGTCGGCTCCTATAATTCACCCCTCCACTTT. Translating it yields CASKVGSYNSPLHF.

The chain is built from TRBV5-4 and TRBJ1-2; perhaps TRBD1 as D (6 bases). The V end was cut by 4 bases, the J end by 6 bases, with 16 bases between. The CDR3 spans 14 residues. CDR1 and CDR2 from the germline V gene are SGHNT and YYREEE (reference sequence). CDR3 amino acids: CASSLDRFRHGYTF. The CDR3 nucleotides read TGTGCCAGCAGCCTTGACAGGTTTCGTCATGGCTACACCTTC.

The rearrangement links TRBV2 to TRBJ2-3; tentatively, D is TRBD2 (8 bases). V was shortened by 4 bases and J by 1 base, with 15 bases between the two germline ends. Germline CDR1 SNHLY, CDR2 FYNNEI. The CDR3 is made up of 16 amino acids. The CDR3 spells CASSGQGAGGTDTQYF. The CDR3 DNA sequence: TGTGCCAGCAGTGGACAGGGAGCGGGGGGCACAGATACGCAGTATTTT.

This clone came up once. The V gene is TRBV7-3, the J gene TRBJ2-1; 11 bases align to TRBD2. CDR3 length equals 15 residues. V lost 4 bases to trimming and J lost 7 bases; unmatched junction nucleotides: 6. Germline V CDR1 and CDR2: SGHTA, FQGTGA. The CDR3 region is CASSSPSGGLNEQFF. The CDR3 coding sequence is TGTGCCAGCAGCTCCCCTAGCGGGGGGCTAAATGAGCAGTTCTTC.

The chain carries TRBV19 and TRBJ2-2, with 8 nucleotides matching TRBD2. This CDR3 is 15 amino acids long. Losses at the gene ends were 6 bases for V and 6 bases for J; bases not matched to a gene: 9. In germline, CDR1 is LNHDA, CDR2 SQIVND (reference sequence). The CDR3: CASRLGTSIPGELFF. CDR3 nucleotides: TGTGCCAGTAGATTAGGGACTAGTATCCCCGGGGAGCTGTTTTTT.

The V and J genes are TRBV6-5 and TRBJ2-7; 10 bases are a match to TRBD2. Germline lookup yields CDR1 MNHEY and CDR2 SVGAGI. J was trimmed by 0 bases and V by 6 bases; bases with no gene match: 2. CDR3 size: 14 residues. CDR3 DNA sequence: TGTGCCAGCAGCATAGCGGGGGGCTCCTACGAGCAGTACGTC. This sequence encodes CASSIAGGSYEQYV.

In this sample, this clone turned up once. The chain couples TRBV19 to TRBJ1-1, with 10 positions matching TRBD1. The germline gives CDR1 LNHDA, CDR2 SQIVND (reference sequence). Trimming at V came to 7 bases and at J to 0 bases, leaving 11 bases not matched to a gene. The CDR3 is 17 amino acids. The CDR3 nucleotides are TGTGCCAGTAAAGCCCCGGGAGGACAGGGGGTGAACACTGAAGCTTTCTTT. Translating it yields CASKAPGGQGVNTEAFF.

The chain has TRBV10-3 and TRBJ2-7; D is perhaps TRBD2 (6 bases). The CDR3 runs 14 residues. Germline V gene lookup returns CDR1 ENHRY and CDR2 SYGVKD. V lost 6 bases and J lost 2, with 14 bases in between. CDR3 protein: CAISSGRQTYEQYV. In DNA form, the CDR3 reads TGTGCCATCAGCTCGGGGAGGCAGACCTACGAGCAGTACGTC.

The CDR3 region is CASSLARSYEQYV. CDR3 nucleotides: TGTGCCAGCAGCTTAGCGCGGTCCTACGAGCAGTACGTC. The chain joins TRBV7-8 to TRBJ2-7; D unclear. This CDR3 region has 13 residues. Trimming stripped 0 bases from V and 1 base from J, with 4 bases between. CDR1 is SGHVS, CDR2 FQNEAQ, per germline.